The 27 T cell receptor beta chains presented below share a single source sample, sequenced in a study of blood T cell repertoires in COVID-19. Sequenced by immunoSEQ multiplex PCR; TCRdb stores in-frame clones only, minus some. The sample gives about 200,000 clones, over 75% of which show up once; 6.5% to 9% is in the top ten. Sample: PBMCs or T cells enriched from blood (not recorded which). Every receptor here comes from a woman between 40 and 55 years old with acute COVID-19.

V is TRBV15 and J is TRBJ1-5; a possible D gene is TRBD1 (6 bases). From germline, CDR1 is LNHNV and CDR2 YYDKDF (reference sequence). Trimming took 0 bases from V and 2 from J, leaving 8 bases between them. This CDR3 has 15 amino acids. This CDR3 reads CATSRDRQGNQPQHF. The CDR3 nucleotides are TGTGCCACCAGCAGAGATAGACAGGGCAATCAGCCCCAGCATTTT.

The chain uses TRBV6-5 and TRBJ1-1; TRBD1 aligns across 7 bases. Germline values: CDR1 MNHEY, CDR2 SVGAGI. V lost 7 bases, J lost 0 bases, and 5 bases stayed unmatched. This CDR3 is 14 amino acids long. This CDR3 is CASIRQGVNTEAFF. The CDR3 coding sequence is TGTGCCAGCATCAGGCAGGGGGTGAACACTGAAGCTTTCTTT.

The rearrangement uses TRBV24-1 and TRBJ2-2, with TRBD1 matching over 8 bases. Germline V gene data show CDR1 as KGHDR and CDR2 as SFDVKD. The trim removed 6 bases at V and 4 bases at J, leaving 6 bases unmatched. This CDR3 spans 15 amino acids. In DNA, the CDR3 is TGTGCCACCAGTTCAGGGGGCTGGAGCACCGGGGAGCTGTTTTTT. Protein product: CATSSGGWSTGELFF.

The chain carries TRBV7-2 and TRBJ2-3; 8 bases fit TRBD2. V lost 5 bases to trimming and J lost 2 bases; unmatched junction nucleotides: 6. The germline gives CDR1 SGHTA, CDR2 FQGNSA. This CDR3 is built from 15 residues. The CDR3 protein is CASSLSGTTTDTQYF. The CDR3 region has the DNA TGTGCCAGCAGCCTTAGCGGGACCACCACAGATACGCAGTATTTT. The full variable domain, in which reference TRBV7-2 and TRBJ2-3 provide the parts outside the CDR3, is GAGVSQSPSNKVTEKGKDVELRCDPISGHTALYWYRQSLGQGLEFLIYFQGNSAPDKSGLPSDRFSAERTGGSVSTLTIQRTQQEDSAVYLCASSLSGTTTDTQYFGPGTRLTVL.

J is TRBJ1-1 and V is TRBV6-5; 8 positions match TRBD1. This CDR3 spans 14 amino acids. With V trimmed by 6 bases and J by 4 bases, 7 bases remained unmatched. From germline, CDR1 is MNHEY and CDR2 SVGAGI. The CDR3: CASSLDRVGTEAFF. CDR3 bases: TGTGCCAGCAGCCTGGACAGGGTGGGCACTGAAGCTTTCTTT.

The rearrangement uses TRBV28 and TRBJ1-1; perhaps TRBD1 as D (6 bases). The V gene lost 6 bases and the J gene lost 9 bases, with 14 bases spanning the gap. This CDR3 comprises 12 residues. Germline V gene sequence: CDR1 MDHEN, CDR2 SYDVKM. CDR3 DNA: TGTGCCAGCAGACCGGGACAATTACAAGCTTTCTTT. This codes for CASRPGQLQAFF.

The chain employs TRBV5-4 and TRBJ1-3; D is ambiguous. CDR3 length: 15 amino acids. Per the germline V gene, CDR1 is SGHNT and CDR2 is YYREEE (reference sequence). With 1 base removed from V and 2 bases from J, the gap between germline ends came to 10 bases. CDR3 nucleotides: TGTGCCAGCAGCTTGCAGGCCGCCGCTGGAAACACCATATATTTT. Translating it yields CASSLQAAAGNTIYF.

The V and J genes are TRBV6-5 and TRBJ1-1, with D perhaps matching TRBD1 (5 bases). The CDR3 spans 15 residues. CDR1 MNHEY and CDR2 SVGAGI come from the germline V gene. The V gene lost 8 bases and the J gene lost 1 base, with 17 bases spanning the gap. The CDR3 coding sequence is TGTGCCAGCCGATCGGGGGGGGGTGAGAACACTGAAGCTTTCTTT. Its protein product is CASRSGGGENTEAFF.

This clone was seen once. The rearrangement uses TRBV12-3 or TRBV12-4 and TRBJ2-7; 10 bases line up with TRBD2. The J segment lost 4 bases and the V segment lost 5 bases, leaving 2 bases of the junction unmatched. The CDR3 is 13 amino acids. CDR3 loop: CASSRTSGYEQYF. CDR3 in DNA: TGTGCCAGCAGTCGGACTAGCGGATACGAGCAGTACTTC.

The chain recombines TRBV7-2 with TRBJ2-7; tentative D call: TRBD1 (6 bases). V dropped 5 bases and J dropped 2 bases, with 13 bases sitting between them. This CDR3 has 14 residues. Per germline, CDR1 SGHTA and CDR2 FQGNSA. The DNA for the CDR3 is TGTGCCAGCAGCCGGACAGTCCTTACCTACGAGCAGTACTTC. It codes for CASSRTVLTYEQYF.

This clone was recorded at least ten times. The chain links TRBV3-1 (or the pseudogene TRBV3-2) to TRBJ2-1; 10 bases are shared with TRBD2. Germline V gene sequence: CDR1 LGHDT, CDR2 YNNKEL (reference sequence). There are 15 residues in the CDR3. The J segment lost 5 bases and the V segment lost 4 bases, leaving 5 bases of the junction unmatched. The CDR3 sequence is CASSRPLAGDNEQFF. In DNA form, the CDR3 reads TGTGCCAGCAGCCGGCCCCTAGCGGGAGACAATGAGCAGTTCTTC.

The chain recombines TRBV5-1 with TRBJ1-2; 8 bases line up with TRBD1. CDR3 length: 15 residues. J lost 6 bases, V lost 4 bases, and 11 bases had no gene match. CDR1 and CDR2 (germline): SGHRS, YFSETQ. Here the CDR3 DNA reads TGCGCCAGCAGCCCCGGGGGCAGGGGGCTGGATGGCTACACCTTC. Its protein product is CASSPGGRGLDGYTF. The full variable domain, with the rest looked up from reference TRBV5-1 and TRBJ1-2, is KAGVTQTPRYLIKTRGQQVTLSCSPISGHRSVSWYQQTPGQGLQFLFEYFSETQRNKGNFPGRFSGRQFSNSRSEMNVSTLELGDSALYLCASSPGGRGLDGYTFGSGTRLTVV.

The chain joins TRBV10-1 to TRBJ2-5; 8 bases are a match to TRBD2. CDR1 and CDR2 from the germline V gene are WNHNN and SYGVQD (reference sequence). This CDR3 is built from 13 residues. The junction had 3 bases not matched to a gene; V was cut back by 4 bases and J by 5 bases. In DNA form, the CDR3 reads TGCGCCAGCAGTGGACTAGCGCGGGAGACCCAGTACTTC. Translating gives CASSGLARETQYF.

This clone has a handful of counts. CDR3 amino acids: CASSLGRGFSGNTIYF. CDR3 in DNA: TGTGCCAGCAGCTTAGGACGGGGTTTCTCTGGAAACACCATATATTTT. V usage is TRBV13 and J usage is TRBJ1-3; D remains unclear. CDR3 length: 16 residues. V was trimmed by 0 bases and J by 0 bases, leaving 9 bases between them. CDR1 is PRHDT, CDR2 FYEKMQ, per germline (reference sequence).

The CDR3 is CASSLGQGVLQPQHF. In DNA, the CDR3 is TGTGCCAGCAGCTTGGGACAGGGGGTTCTTCAGCCCCAGCATTTT. The chain links TRBV27 to TRBJ1-5; 11 bases are shared with TRBD1. This CDR3 spans 15 amino acids. Germline loops: CDR1 MNHEY, CDR2 SMNVEV (reference sequence). Losses at the gene ends were 6 bases for V and 6 bases for J; bases not matched to a gene: 7.

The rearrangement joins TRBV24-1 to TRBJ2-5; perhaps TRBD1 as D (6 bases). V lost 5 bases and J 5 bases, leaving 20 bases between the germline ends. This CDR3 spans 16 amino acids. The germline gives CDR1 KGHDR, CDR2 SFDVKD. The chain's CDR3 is CATSAGQLPDSETQYF. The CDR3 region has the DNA TGTGCCACCAGTGCCGGACAGCTACCGGATTCGGAGACCCAGTACTTC.

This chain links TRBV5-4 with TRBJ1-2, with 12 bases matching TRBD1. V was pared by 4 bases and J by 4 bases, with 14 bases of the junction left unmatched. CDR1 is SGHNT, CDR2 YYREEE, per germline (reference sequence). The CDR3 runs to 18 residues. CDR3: CASSEGAGTGGAVYGYTF. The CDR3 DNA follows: TGTGCCAGCAGCGAAGGGGCCGGGACAGGGGGCGCTGTCTATGGCTACACCTTC.

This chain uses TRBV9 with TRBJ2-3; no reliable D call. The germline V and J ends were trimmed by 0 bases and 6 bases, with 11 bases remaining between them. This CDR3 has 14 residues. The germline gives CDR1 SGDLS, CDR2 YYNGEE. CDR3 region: CASSVAHSADTQYF. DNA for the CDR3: TGTGCCAGCAGCGTAGCCCACTCCGCCGATACGCAGTATTTT.

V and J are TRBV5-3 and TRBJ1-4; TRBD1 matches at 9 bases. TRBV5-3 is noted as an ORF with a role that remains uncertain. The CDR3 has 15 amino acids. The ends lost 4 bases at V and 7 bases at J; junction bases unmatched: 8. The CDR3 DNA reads TGTGCCAGAAGCACGCACAGGGGGCGCCCTGAAAAACTGTTTTTT. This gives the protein CARSTHRGRPEKLFF.

CDR3 loop: CASSLDGGSYNSPLHF. CDR3 in DNA: TGTGCCAGCAGCTTAGACGGGGGTTCCTATAATTCACCCCTCCACTTT. V usage is TRBV7-2 and J usage is TRBJ1-6; a possible D gene is TRBD1 (5 bases). Trimming removed 1 base from V and 1 base from J, with 8 bases in between. Germline V gene sequence: CDR1 SGHTA, CDR2 FQGNSA. The length of the CDR3 is 16 residues.

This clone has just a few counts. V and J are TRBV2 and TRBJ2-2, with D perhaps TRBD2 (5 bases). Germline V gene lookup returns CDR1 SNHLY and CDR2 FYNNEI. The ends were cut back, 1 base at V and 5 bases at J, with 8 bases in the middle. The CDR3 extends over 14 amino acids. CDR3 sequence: CASSEVRETGELFF. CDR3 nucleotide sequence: TGTGCCAGCAGTGAAGTACGGGAAACCGGGGAGCTGTTTTTT.

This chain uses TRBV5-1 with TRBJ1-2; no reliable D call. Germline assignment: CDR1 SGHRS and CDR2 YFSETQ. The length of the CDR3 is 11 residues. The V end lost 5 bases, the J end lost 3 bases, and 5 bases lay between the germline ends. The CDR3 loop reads CASSSDYGYTF. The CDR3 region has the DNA TGCGCCAGCAGTAGTGACTATGGCTACACCTTC.

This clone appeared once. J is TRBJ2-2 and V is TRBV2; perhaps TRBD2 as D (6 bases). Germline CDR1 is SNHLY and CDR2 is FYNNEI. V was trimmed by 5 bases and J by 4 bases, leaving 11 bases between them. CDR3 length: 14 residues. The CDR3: CASSRRDFTGELFF. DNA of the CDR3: TGTGCCAGCAGTCGTAGGGACTTCACCGGGGAGCTGTTTTTT. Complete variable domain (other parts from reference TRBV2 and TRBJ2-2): EPEVTQTPSHQVTQMGQEVILRCVPISNHLYFYWYRQILGQKVEFLVSFYNNEISEKSEIFDDQFSVERPDGSNFTLKIRSTKLEDSAMYFCASSRRDFTGELFFGEGSRLTVL.

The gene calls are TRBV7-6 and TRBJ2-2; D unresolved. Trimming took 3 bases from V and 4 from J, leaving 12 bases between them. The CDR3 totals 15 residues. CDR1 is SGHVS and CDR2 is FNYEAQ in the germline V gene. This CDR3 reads CASSLAASGTGELFF. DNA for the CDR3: TGTGCCAGCAGCTTGGCCGCCTCGGGCACCGGGGAGCTGTTTTTT.

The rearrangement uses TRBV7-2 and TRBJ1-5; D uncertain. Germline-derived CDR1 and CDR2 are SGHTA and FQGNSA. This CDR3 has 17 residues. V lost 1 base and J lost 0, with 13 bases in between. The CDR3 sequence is CASSLVGSALSNQPQHF. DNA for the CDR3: TGTGCCAGCAGCTTAGTCGGTTCTGCCCTTAGCAATCAGCCCCAGCATTTT.

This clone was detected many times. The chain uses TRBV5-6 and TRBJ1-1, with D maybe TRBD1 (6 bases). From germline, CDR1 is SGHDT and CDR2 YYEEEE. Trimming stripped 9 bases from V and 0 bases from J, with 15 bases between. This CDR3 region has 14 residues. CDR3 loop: CAIRKTGMNTEAFF. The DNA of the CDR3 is TGTGCCATTCGAAAAACAGGGATGAACACTGAAGCTTTCTTT.

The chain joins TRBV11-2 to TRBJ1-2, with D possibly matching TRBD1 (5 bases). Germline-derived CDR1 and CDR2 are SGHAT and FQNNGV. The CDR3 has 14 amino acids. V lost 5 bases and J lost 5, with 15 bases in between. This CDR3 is CASSHTGHPYGYTF. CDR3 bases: TGTGCCAGCAGCCACACAGGACACCCTTATGGCTACACCTTC.